Sequencing of this T cell receptor beta chain was carried out in a study of T cell repertoires in cytomegalovirus infection. The CDR3 length is 14 residues. Trimming shortened V by 0 bases and J by 5 bases, and 10 bases separated the two germline ends. As for this clonotype: Its antigen is unidentified.

Study results and limitations: Identification of carriers of CMV plus the relevant HLA was performed using cumulative public TCR beta family frequency.

Each CDR3 protein gets one entry after TCRdb re-called the reads with MiXCR. The sample has roughly 800,000 distinct CDR3 sequences, almost 30% seen once. The sample in question was cultured CD8+ T cells from PBMCs, obtained from culture after CMV antigen stimulation. V and J are TRBV12-3 or TRBV12-4 and TRBJ1-2, with no clear D. The clonotype comes from a human donor in good health (CMV status not recorded). Some clones in this sample may be carry-over from other donors' samples. The DNA of the CDR3 is TGTGCCAGCAGTTTAGCGAACGGTCTTTATGGCTACACCTTC. It encodes CASSLANGLYGYTF.